Listed here are 24 T cell receptor beta chains from one sample, sequenced in a study of Ad26.COV2.S vaccination and SARS-CoV-2 variants. Sequencing used immunoSEQ multiplex PCR; TCRdb keeps in-frame clones, though not all of them. The sample lists 300,000 to 350,000 clones; approximately 86% were seen once. Treatment defined: around 19 received Ad26.COV2.S at low or high dose, single or two shots; a few received placebo; per-sample allocation not given. It was on day 63 after the first vaccine or placebo injection that samples were taken. The sample consisted of peripheral blood, taken in a trial of Ad26.COV2.S vaccine versus placebo. The source is a person between 18 and 65 years old who received the Ad26.COV2.S COVID-19 vaccine or a placebo.

V gene TRBV7-2 combines with J gene TRBJ2-1, with 8 bases lining up with TRBD2. The J segment lost 0 bases and the V segment lost 5 bases, leaving 3 bases of the junction unmatched. CDR1 is SGHTA, CDR2 FQGNSA, per germline. The CDR3 contains 15 residues. This chain's CDR3 is CASSPGGASYNEQFF. Written as DNA, the CDR3 is TGTGCCAGCAGCCCCGGGGGGGCCTCCTACAATGAGCAGTTCTTC.

V and J are TRBV7-8 and TRBJ2-3; 7 bases are a match to TRBD1. Germline V gene sequence: CDR1 SGHVS, CDR2 FQNEAQ. This CDR3 contains 16 residues. V shed 8 bases and J 1 base; nucleotides not matched to a gene: 12. The CDR3 nucleotides are TGTGCCAGCTTACAAAGGACAGGAACGGGCACAGATACGCAGTATTTT. Residues: CASLQRTGTGTDTQYF.

This chain links TRBV10-3 with TRBJ2-7; D is possibly TRBD2 (5 bases). Trimming cost V 2 bases and J 3 bases, with 8 bases left between them. The CDR3 is 13 residues long. Germline V CDR1 and CDR2: ENHRY, SYGVKD. CDR3 sequence reads: CAISEGGHYEQYF. For the CDR3, the DNA is TGTGCCATCAGTGAGGGCGGGCACTACGAGCAGTACTTC.

V and J are TRBV6-5 and TRBJ1-1; D not certain. V shed 7 bases and J shed 2 bases, with 5 bases lying between them. Per germline, CDR1 MNHEY and CDR2 SVGAGI. There are 11 residues in the CDR3. The CDR3 loop reads CASNRNTEAFF. The DNA of the CDR3 is TGTGCCAGCAACCGAAACACTGAAGCTTTCTTT.

The chain carries TRBV10-2 and TRBJ2-7; D is unresolved. The CDR3 spans 14 residues. The V end lost 3 bases, the J end lost 6 bases, and 15 bases lay between the germline ends. Germline loops: CDR1 WSHSY, CDR2 SAAADI. CDR3 nucleotides: TGCGCCAGCAGTGACGTGGACCGCCGCGGCGAGCAGTACTTC. Protein sequence: CASSDVDRRGEQYF.

The chain links TRBV15 to TRBJ2-2, with D tentatively TRBD2 (5 bases). CDR3 length equals 12 residues. Between the trimmed V and J ends, which lost 6 bases and 5 bases, there was a span of 7 bases. Looked up from germline, CDR1 is LNHNV and CDR2 is YYDKDF (reference sequence). DNA for the CDR3: TGTGCCACCAGGAGCGGTACCGGGGAGCTGTTTTTT. Translation gives CATRSGTGELFF.

This sequence joins TRBV9 and TRBJ1-1; D might be TRBD1 (5 bases). The CDR3 sequence is 15 residues long. V dropped 3 bases and J dropped 2 bases, with 14 bases sitting between them. Per the germline V gene, CDR1 is SGDLS and CDR2 is YYNGEE. The CDR3 loop is CASSAGGAINTEAFF. CDR3 bases: TGTGCCAGCAGCGCCGGAGGGGCGATTAACACTGAAGCTTTCTTT.

This clone has only a few counts. CDR3 in DNA: TGTGCCACCAGTGACCCGGAGAGGGGCTACACCTTC. This gives the protein CATSDPERGYTF. The chain has TRBV24-1 and TRBJ1-2, with D unresolved. The CDR3 is 12 residues long. V was cut by 4 bases and J by 8 bases, with 10 bases left in between. The germline CDR1 and CDR2 sequences are KGHDR and SFDVKD.

The chain combines TRBV2 with TRBJ2-1; 8 nucleotides line up with TRBD2. CDR1 is SNHLY, CDR2 FYNNEI, per germline. The V gene end was trimmed by 11 bases and the J gene end by 1 base; junction bases not matched to a gene: 16. This CDR3 has 17 residues. CDR3 DNA sequence: TGTGCCTCCCTTCCCACGGGAGGGTTGGGTTCCTACAATGAGCAGTTCTTC. Protein: CASLPTGGLGSYNEQFF.

The V and J genes are TRBV3-1 (or the pseudogene TRBV3-2) and TRBJ2-1; the match to TRBD2 covers 11 bases. This CDR3 is built from 14 residues. Per germline, CDR1 LGHDT and CDR2 YNNKEL (reference sequence). The ends lost 3 bases at V and 7 bases at J; junction bases unmatched: 2. This CDR3 reads CASSQTSGANEQFF. CDR3 coding DNA: TGTGCCAGCAGCCAGACTAGCGGGGCGAATGAGCAGTTCTTC.

V gene TRBV2 combines with J gene TRBJ1-1, with 10 bases fitting TRBD1. CDR3 length: 17 amino acids. V trimming: 2 bases; J trimming: 4 bases; junction bases outside the gene matches: 10. CDR1 SNHLY and CDR2 FYNNEI come from the germline V gene. The CDR3 nucleotides are TGTGCCAGCAGTGAATTAGACAGGGGGCGACGGATCACTGAAGCTTTCTTT. Its translation: CASSELDRGRRITEAFF.

The rearrangement joins TRBV3-1 (or the pseudogene TRBV3-2) to TRBJ1-5; 8 bases agree with TRBD1. Germline CDR1 LGHDT, CDR2 YNNKEL (reference sequence). CDR3 length: 15 amino acids. The trim removed 5 bases at V and 2 bases at J, leaving 5 bases unmatched. The CDR3 DNA reads as TGTGCCAGCAGCGGACAGGGTCTTGGCAATCAGCCCCAGCATTTT. Its protein product is CASSGQGLGNQPQHF.

This clone has only a few counts. This chain uses TRBV21-1 with TRBJ1-5; TRBD1 reflects the table's D call only, with no check against the DNA. TRBV21-1 is a pseudogene. The CDR3 extends over 14 amino acids. For the CDR3, the DNA is TGTGCCAGCAGCCGCAGGGGGGCCTATCAGCCCCAGCATTTT. This codes for CASSRRGAYQPQHF.

The chain has TRBV27 and TRBJ2-1; 7 bases match TRBD2. CDR1 and CDR2 from the germline V gene are MNHEY and SMNVEV (reference sequence). The CDR3 runs to 15 residues. V gave up 2 bases and J gave up 7 bases; unmatched junction bases: 8. The CDR3 sequence is CASSLPPAGKNEQFF. CDR3 nucleotides: TGTGCCAGCAGTTTACCCCCAGCGGGGAAAAATGAGCAGTTCTTC.

CDR3 in amino acids: CASSSRHPYNEQFF. CDR3 nucleotide sequence: TGTGCCAGCAGCTCAAGACACCCTTACAATGAGCAGTTCTTC. The genes are TRBV7-6 and TRBJ2-1; D remains unclear. This CDR3 contains 14 residues. In germline, CDR1 is SGHVS, CDR2 FNYEAQ. V was trimmed by 4 bases and J by 4 bases, leaving 11 bases between them.

The rearrangement uses TRBV5-1 and TRBJ2-2, with D possibly matching TRBD1 (6 bases). Germline CDR1 is SGHRS and CDR2 is YFSETQ. The CDR3 is made up of 16 amino acids. V was cut by 4 bases and J by 2 bases, with 15 bases left in between. The CDR3 here is CASSPVPQGNTGELFF. The CDR3 coding sequence is TGCGCCAGCAGCCCCGTCCCACAGGGAAACACCGGGGAGCTGTTTTTT. The full variable domain, its missing parts supplied by reference TRBV5-1 and TRBJ2-2, is KAGVTQTPRYLIKTRGQQVTLSCSPISGHRSVSWYQQTPGQGLQFLFEYFSETQRNKGNFPGRFSGRQFSNSRSEMNVSTLELGDSALYLCASSPVPQGNTGELFFGEGSRLTVL.

The J gene is TRBJ2-1, the V gene TRBV9; a possible D gene is TRBD1 (5 bases). The germline CDR1 and CDR2 sequences are SGDLS and YYNGEE. This CDR3 comprises 18 residues. V was clipped by 0 bases and J by 0 bases, with 16 bases between them. In DNA form, the CDR3 reads TGTGCCAGCAGCGTAGGTGGGGCGGCGTTGAGCTCCTACAATGAGCAGTTCTTC. Protein product: CASSVGGAALSSYNEQFF.

A few counts support this clone. The chain joins TRBV5-1 to TRBJ1-5; D may be TRBD1 (5 bases). Looked up from germline, CDR1 is SGHRS and CDR2 is YFSETQ. The length of the CDR3 is 14 residues. V was shortened by 4 bases and J by 2 bases, with 10 bases between the two germline ends. The CDR3 region is CASSPGTGNQPQHF. Here the CDR3 DNA reads TGCGCCAGCAGCCCAGGGACGGGCAATCAGCCCCAGCATTTT.

V is TRBV19 and J is TRBJ1-5, with 8 bases that match TRBD1. V lost 7 bases to trimming and J lost 7 bases; unmatched junction nucleotides: 21. Germline V gives CDR1 LNHDA, CDR2 SQIVND (reference sequence). The CDR3 runs 18 residues. CDR3 nucleotide sequence: TGTGCCAGTACCGAAGGACAGGGAAGGACCCGGGCGGGACAGCCCCAGCATTTT. It translates to CASTEGQGRTRAGQPQHF.

The J gene is TRBJ2-7, the V gene TRBV28, with D tentatively TRBD2 (5 bases). Trimming cost V 7 bases and J 3 bases, with 16 bases left between them. Germline-derived CDR1 and CDR2 are MDHEN and SYDVKM. The CDR3 totals 14 residues. The CDR3 here is CASINEGSSYEQYF. Written as DNA, the CDR3 is TGTGCCAGCATCAATGAGGGCTCCAGCTACGAGCAGTACTTC.

V and J are TRBV4-1 and TRBJ2-2, with 7 bases matching TRBD2. This CDR3 spans 14 amino acids. With V trimmed by 3 bases and J by 5 bases, 3 bases remained unmatched. CDR1 and CDR2 from the germline V gene are MGHRA and YSYEKL. The CDR3 nucleotides read TGCGCCAGCAGCCAGGGGGGGTGGACCGGGGAGCTGTTTTTT. It codes for CASSQGGWTGELFF.

The gene calls are TRBV28 and TRBJ1-2; D is uncertain. From germline, CDR1 is MDHEN and CDR2 SYDVKM. Between the trimmed V and J ends, which lost 5 bases and 0 bases, there was a span of 13 bases. The CDR3 covers 15 residues. As DNA, the CDR3 is TGTGCCAGCAGTATCCTCGTTTTTGCTAACTATGGCTACACCTTC. This codes for CASSILVFANYGYTF.

J is TRBJ1-5 and V is TRBV7-2; 8 bases are shared with TRBD1. The CDR3 has 15 amino acids. J was trimmed by 7 bases and V by 1 base; bases with no gene match: 6. Germline CDR1 is SGHTA and CDR2 is FQGNSA. The CDR3 DNA sequence: TGTGCCAGCAGCTTAGATAGGACAGGGAGGCAGCCCCAGCATTTT. It is translated as CASSLDRTGRQPQHF.

The rearrangement links TRBV7-2 to TRBJ2-2; D is perhaps TRBD1 (5 bases). This CDR3 has 15 amino acids. The germline gives CDR1 SGHTA, CDR2 FQGNSA. Trimming took off 0 bases at V and 3 bases at J, with 8 bases between the two ends. This chain's CDR3 is CASSLARAHTGELFF. The DNA of the CDR3 is TGTGCCAGCAGCTTAGCCAGGGCACACACCGGGGAGCTGTTTTTT.